The 18 T cell receptor beta chains below were found in one sample sequenced in a study of cytomegalovirus exposure and HLA in healthy donors. The PCR had 60 Vbeta and 13 Jbeta primers. Sequenced by immunoSEQ multiplex PCR; TCRdb stores in-frame clones only, minus some. The profile covers 150,000 to 200,000 clones, with around 75% appearing a single time and about 5.6% taken by the ten largest. The sample consisted of PBMCs. The receptors were sampled from a woman under 40 in good health and CMV-seropositive.

This clone occurred once. The rearrangement links TRBV6-5 to TRBJ1-1, with D hard to call. Germline CDR1 MNHEY, CDR2 SVGAGI. V lost 7 bases to trimming and J lost 1 base, with 10 bases between them. The CDR3 extends over 13 amino acids. In DNA, the CDR3 is TGTGCCAGCATCTCTGGAGGGAACACTGAAGCTTTCTTT. Amino acids: CASISGGNTEAFF.

This clone appeared once. The gene calls are TRBV6-5 and TRBJ2-1, with 9 positions matching TRBD2. The V and J ends lost 0 bases and 9 bases, in that order; junction bases with no gene match: 6. CDR1 is MNHEY and CDR2 is SVGAGI in the germline V gene. The CDR3 is 15 residues long. In DNA form, the CDR3 reads TGTGCCAGCAGTTACTCGGCGGGAGGGCGGGGTGAGCAGTTCTTC. Translating gives CASSYSAGGRGEQFF.

The chain joins TRBV14 to TRBJ2-1; 15 nucleotides agree with TRBD2. V shed 4 bases and J 3 bases; nucleotides not matched to a gene: 10. Looked up from germline, CDR1 is SGHDN and CDR2 is FVKESK. The CDR3 runs 19 residues. The CDR3, as DNA: TGTGCCAGCAGCCGGACTAGCGGGAGGGCCCGGGCGGTCTACAATGAGCAGTTCTTC. The encoded protein is CASSRTSGRARAVYNEQFF.

The chain employs TRBV5-1 and TRBJ2-1, with a weak D call TRBD1 (6 bases). The V end was cut by 6 bases, the J end by 8 bases, with 9 bases between. Germline CDR1 is SGHRS and CDR2 is YFSETQ. The CDR3 extends over 11 amino acids. CDR3 nucleotide sequence: TGCGCCAGCATGGGGGCATATGAGCAGTTCTTC. Encoded protein: CASMGAYEQFF.

This chain connects TRBV25-1 to TRBJ1-2, with D perhaps TRBD1 (6 bases). The CDR3 runs to 14 residues. From germline, CDR1 is MGHDK and CDR2 SYGVNS. The V end lost 5 bases, the J end lost 3 bases, and 13 bases lay between the germline ends. The CDR3 DNA follows: TGTGCCAGCAGTCTTGGACAGCAACACTATGGCTACACCTTC. It encodes CASSLGQQHYGYTF.

The chain links TRBV6-5 to TRBJ1-2; 9 bases align to TRBD1. CDR1 and CDR2 from the germline V gene are MNHEY and SVGAGI. Losses at the gene ends were 5 bases for V and 0 bases for J; bases not matched to a gene: 1. This CDR3 has 14 residues. CDR3 sequence reads: CASSGDRANYGYTF. CDR3 nucleotides: TGTGCCAGCAGTGGGGACAGGGCTAACTATGGCTACACCTTC.

V gene TRBV7-9 combines with J gene TRBJ2-7; D is possibly TRBD1 (5 bases). V lost 3 bases and J lost 4, with 10 bases in between. The germline CDR1 and CDR2 sequences are SEHNR and FQNEAQ (reference sequence). This CDR3 is 13 amino acids long. CDR3 loop: CASSFRASYEQYF. The CDR3 DNA sequence: TGTGCCAGCAGCTTCAGGGCATCGTACGAGCAGTACTTC.

This chain uses TRBV18 with TRBJ1-1; D gene ambiguous. Per germline, CDR1 KGHSH and CDR2 LQKENI. The length of the CDR3 is 15 residues. Trimming removed 1 base from V and 3 bases from J, with 12 bases in between. The chain's CDR3 is CASSPLSSLDTEAFF. CDR3 nucleotide sequence: TGTGCCAGCTCACCACTATCCTCACTAGACACTGAAGCTTTCTTT.

The V and J genes are TRBV2 and TRBJ1-2; 7 bases align to TRBD1. The ends lost 4 bases at V and 6 bases at J; junction bases unmatched: 14. Germline CDR1 and CDR2: SNHLY and FYNNEI. This CDR3 is built from 16 residues. The chain's CDR3 is CASSVLRGGQGDGYTF. As DNA, the CDR3 is TGTGCCAGCAGTGTTCTCCGGGGGGGGCAGGGGGATGGCTACACCTTC.

V and J are TRBV9 and TRBJ1-4, with 8 bases fitting TRBD1. This CDR3 is 16 amino acids long. The V segment lost 5 bases and the J segment 7 bases; nucleotides outside the gene matches: 13. The germline CDR1 and CDR2 sequences are SGDLS and YYNGEE. The CDR3 loop is CASSFGRTGGSEKLFF. CDR3 bases: TGTGCCAGCAGTTTCGGCCGAACAGGGGGTAGTGAAAAACTGTTTTTT.

The V call is TRBV19, the J call TRBJ1-1, with D tentatively TRBD1 (6 bases). The CDR3 length is 14 residues. V gave up 7 bases and J gave up 8 bases, with 20 bases separating them. Germline values: CDR1 LNHDA, CDR2 SQIVND (reference sequence). CDR3 protein: CASTTSGTPEEAFF. The CDR3 DNA sequence: TGTGCCAGTACCACCAGCGGGACACCTGAAGAAGCTTTCTTT.

The chain has TRBV5-1 and TRBJ2-1; 15 bases match TRBD2. From germline, CDR1 is SGHRS and CDR2 YFSETQ. The CDR3 is 15 amino acids. The V segment lost 4 bases and the J segment 8 bases; nucleotides outside the gene matches: 4. The CDR3 reads CASSLRTSGGDEQFF. The CDR3 DNA follows: TGCGCCAGCAGCCTTCGGACTAGCGGGGGGGATGAGCAGTTCTTC.

This rearrangement joins TRBV7-6 to TRBJ1-1, with a tentative D call TRBD1 (5 bases). CDR1 is SGHVS and CDR2 is FNYEAQ in the germline V gene. Trimming took off 5 bases at V and 1 base at J, with 17 bases between the two ends. This CDR3 contains 16 residues. This chain's CDR3 is CASSPGLDIKNTEAFF. The DNA of the CDR3 is TGTGCCAGCAGCCCCGGATTGGACATAAAGAACACTGAAGCTTTCTTT.

This rearrangement joins TRBV2 to TRBJ2-2; TRBD1 matches at 8 bases. The CDR3 spans 13 residues. V lost 6 bases, J lost 9 bases, and 6 bases stayed unmatched. Germline CDR1 and CDR2: SNHLY and FYNNEI. CDR3 sequence reads: CASSSDRGRELFF. DNA for the CDR3: TGTGCCAGCAGCAGTGACAGGGGTCGGGAGCTGTTTTTT.

V gene TRBV7-9 combines with J gene TRBJ1-3, with D hard to call. Germline V gene lookup returns CDR1 SEHNR and CDR2 FQNEAQ (reference sequence). Trimming shortened V by 6 bases and J by 4 bases, and 13 bases separated the two germline ends. The length of the CDR3 is 14 residues. For the CDR3, the DNA is TGTGCCAGCAGGTACCTCGGGGAAGGAAACACCATATATTTT. It is translated as CASRYLGEGNTIYF. Based on the CDR3 plus reference TRBV7-9 and TRBJ1-3, the full variable domain is DTGVSQNPRHKITKRGQNVTFRCDPISEHNRLYWYRQTLGQGPEFLTYFQNEAQLEKSRLLSDRFSAERPKGSFSTLEIQRTEQGDSAMYLCASRYLGEGNTIYFGEGSWLTVV.

This chain connects TRBV6-5 to TRBJ2-7; 8 bases are shared with TRBD1. The V segment lost 5 bases and the J segment 4 bases; nucleotides outside the gene matches: 10. Looked up from germline, CDR1 is MNHEY and CDR2 is SVGAGI. This CDR3 has 15 residues. In DNA, the CDR3 is TGTGCCAGCAGTCCGGGACAGGCCCTTCTATACGAGCAGTACTTC. This gives the protein CASSPGQALLYEQYF.

The chain uses TRBV16 and TRBJ2-7; tentatively, D is TRBD2 (6 bases). V was cut by 7 bases and J by 0 bases, with 16 bases left in between. This CDR3 comprises 15 residues. Germline-derived CDR1 and CDR2 are KGHSY and FQNENV. The CDR3 sequence: CASIMGLQPSYEQYF. The DNA of the CDR3 is TGTGCCAGCATTATGGGACTGCAACCCTCCTACGAGCAGTACTTC.

In its sample, this clone was seen a few times. The CDR3 sequence: CASSPWGGSSGTEAFF. The CDR3 region has the DNA TGTGCCAGCAGCCCCTGGGGGGGCTCGTCGGGCACTGAAGCTTTCTTT. The chain employs TRBV5-5 and TRBJ1-1, with D perhaps matching TRBD1 (6 bases). Trimming removed 4 bases at V and 4 bases at J, with 20 bases between. Germline V gives CDR1 SGHKS, CDR2 YYEKEE (reference sequence). The CDR3 covers 16 residues.